The clone carrying this T cell receptor (beta chain) was seen a few times. This sample was included in a study of beta chain features in type 1 diabetes. Via the markers CD45RO/CCR7/CD25/CD127/CD95/CD27, stem cell-like memory, regulatory, central memory and naive CD4+ cells were sorted. Germline V lookup: CDR1 SGHVS, CDR2 FQNEAQ. The germline V and J ends were trimmed by 1 base and 5 bases, with 8 bases remaining between them. The CDR3 extends over 13 amino acids. Sequenced material consisted of expressed TCRB transcripts (all of the isolated RNA was reverse transcribed). Sequencing used immunoSEQ multiplex PCR; TCRdb keeps in-frame clones, though not all of them. Counted here are 300,000 or so clones, approximately 8% occurring once; the ten biggest clones make up 0.44%.

The clonotype was recovered from a woman between 18 and 30 years old in good health. Material for sequencing was central memory CD4+ T cells from blood. J is TRBJ2-5 and V is TRBV7-8; a possible D gene is TRBD2 (6 bases). CDR3 DNA: TGTGCCAGCAGCTTAGGGGGGAGGGAGACCCAGTACTTC. Its protein product is CASSLGGRETQYF.